The entry that follows covers one TCR beta chain sequence. The same CDR3 can be traced to other DNA sequences in this sample. J lost 2 bases, V lost 0 bases, and 3 bases had no gene match. Looked up from germline, CDR1 is SGHNT and CDR2 is YYREEE (reference sequence). This CDR3 is built from 15 residues. Assay used: immunoSEQ multiplex PCR; TCRdb lists only in-frame clones, some missing. The sample lists millions of clones, approximately 93% occurring once. The entry originates in a study of shared clonotypes between healthy human individuals. Source material: naive CD4+ T cells from PBMCs. Described subset: CD45RA+ positively selected. The J gene is TRBJ2-3, the V gene TRBV5-4, with 7 bases that match TRBD1. The clonotype was recovered from a man between 18 and 35 years old in good health. Some clones in this sample may be carry-over from other donors' samples. CDR3 residues: CASSLGTGLTDTQYF. CDR3 DNA: TGTGCCAGCAGCTTGGGGACAGGCCTCACAGATACGCAGTATTTT.